The present T cell receptor (beta chain) was sequenced within a study of blood T cell repertoires in COVID-19. Study-level information: Italy, Spain and the United States were the sources of the convalescent and acute COVID-19 samples. PBMCs, B-cell-depleted T cells, or T cells provided the cDNA or gDNA that made up the material.

Source study methods: Scientists estimated how many nucleated cells there were by amplifying reference gene primers. Profiling relied on immunoSEQ multiplex PCR, and the TCRdb table lists in-frame clones only, not all of them. The V and J calls and the clone size are those of that table, but D and trimming were determined from the DNA. Counted here are just over 650,000 clones, 70% to 90% occurring once; the ten biggest clones make up 0.2% to 0.3%. Sequenced: peripheral blood. The TCR originated in a young woman with acute or convalescent COVID-19.

CDR3 in DNA: TGCGCCAGCAGCTTGATAGAAGCACCTGAAAAACTGTTTTTT. As protein: CASSLIEAPEKLFF. V and J are TRBV5-1 and TRBJ1-4; D is ambiguous. Germline loops: CDR1 SGHRS, CDR2 YFSETQ. V lost 1 base to trimming and J lost 7 bases, with 11 bases between them. The CDR3 consists of 14 residues.